A selection of T cell receptor beta chains follows, all from one sample in a study of identical twins. In TCRdb, the 5' RACE reads were re-called with MiXCR into one record per CDR3 protein. The sample lists approximately 890,000 distinct CDR3 sequences, roughly 12% occurring once. In addition, the sample was reused for a study of yellow fever vaccine responses in identical twins.

Sequencing was done on a sample of PBMCs. These TCRs come from a woman between 18 and 29 years old in good health. CDR3s include the opening cysteine and the closing phenylalanine or tryptophan. A D gene is named only where the DNA matches it firmly.

d_call,v_call,cdr3_aa
TRBD1,TRBV12-3/TRBV12-4,CASRHRGSEAFF
TRBD1,TRBV4-1,CASSQTGALNQPQHF
NA,TRBV5-1,CASSFSSREAQYF
NA,TRBV28,CASTLGQGGSDTQYF
NA,TRBV12-5,CASGDETGSLTYEQYF
NA,TRBV12-3/TRBV12-4,CASNLGGPGGYTF
NA,TRBV2,CASREESNQPQHF
NA,TRBV2,CASSETRGLSEQYF
NA,TRBV10-3,CAISESRTAYEQYF
TRBD2,TRBV2,CASSEAFLAGGIGEQFF
TRBD1,TRBV7-2,CASSTRQGTLYNEQFF
TRBD2,TRBV23-1,CASVKREGDYEQYF
TRBD2,TRBV27,CASSRTSGFYEQYF
TRBD2,TRBV5-5,CASSSTSVANTGELFF
NA,TRBV12-3/TRBV12-4,CASKKGNPNEKLFF
NA,TRBV20-1,CSALGLNTEAFF